This T cell receptor (beta chain) was documented in a study of T cell repertoires in cytomegalovirus infection. Study information: In public TCR beta signatures, there were indications of both CMV infection and matching HLA type.

Whole-study findings and limits: The study found HLA-C-restricted CMV-specific TCR beta clonotypes dominating the ex vivo response. Identification of carriers of CMV plus the relevant HLA was achieved through cumulative public TCR beta family frequency.

TCRdb used MiXCR to reprocess the reads, holding one entry per CDR3 protein. The repertoire holds about 530,000 distinct CDR3 sequences, with roughly 29% as singletons. Points on this clonotype: No antigen is known for it.

The sequence was collected from a human donor in good health (CMV status not recorded). Some clones in this sample may be carry-over from other donors' samples. Sequencing used PBMCs.

CDR3 sequence reads: CASSFASGYNEQFF. As DNA, the CDR3 is TGTGCCAGCAGCTTCGCCAGCGGGTACAATGAGCAGTTCTTC. This chain links TRBV5-6 with TRBJ2-1; tentative D call: TRBD2 (6 bases). The V gene's germline CDR1 is SGHDT and CDR2 YYEEEE. The CDR3 runs 14 residues. V gave up 2 bases and J gave up 4 bases, with 10 bases separating them.